This note documents a single T cell receptor beta chain sequence. Per the germline V gene, CDR1 is MNHEY and CDR2 is SVGAGI. CDR3 length: 15 amino acids. J was trimmed by 7 bases and V by 5 bases; bases with no gene match: 7. The data belong to a study of blood T cell repertoires in COVID-19. In the study overall: Nucleic acid was either cDNA or gDNA, and it came from T cells, B-cell-depleted T cells, or PBMCs.

In terms of age and location, participants ranged from roughly 18 to 95 years and lived in about two dozen US areas. Among Cohort 3 donors, those recovered had two negative PCRs, clearance, or symptom resolution. Under the authors' procedure: Nucleated cell number was recorded as an estimate derived from reference gene primer amplification. The assay was immunoSEQ multiplex PCR, and TCRdb's table has in-frame clones only and misses some. V, J and clone size are taken as reported in that table, and D and trimming were inferred from the DNA itself. The table records under 350,000 clones, 85% to 90% of them present only once.

The chain carries TRBV6-5 and TRBJ1-6, with 8 bases lining up with TRBD1. The TCR comes from a woman aged 55-70 years who had recovered from COVID-19. The specimen was PBMCs or T cells enriched from blood (not recorded which). CDR3 sequence reads: CASSTRTGQNSPLHF. The CDR3 DNA sequence: TGTGCCAGCAGTACCCGGACAGGGCAAAATTCACCCCTCCACTTT.